The present T cell receptor beta chain was sequenced within a study of vaccination effects on CD4 cells after COVID-19. Clones were read by immunoSEQ multiplex PCR, and TCRdb kept only the in-frame ones, dropping some. The sample has 70,000 or so clones, approximately 71% seen once. The culture ran for approximately 10 days, and then CD4+ T cells were isolated. Days 3 and 7 were when half the medium was replaced with IL-2 medium. The study's findings and limits: Late in the post-vaccination period, infection-induced and vaccine-induced clones underwent marked clonal contraction. The study, lacking early post-infection timepoints, had few convalescent patients.

On this clone itself: Its target is unknown.

The receptor comes from a human donor who received a COVID-19 vaccine. Source: CD4+ T cells from PBMCs cultured without peptide, taken before COVID-19 vaccination.

This CDR3 reads CASSRGGGQQYGYTF. CDR3 bases: TGTGCCAGCAGCCGAGGGGGGGGTCAGCAGTATGGCTACACCTTC. The chain recombines TRBV7-9 with TRBJ1-2; tentative D call: TRBD1 (6 bases). The germline V gene has CDR1 SEHNR and CDR2 FQNEAQ (reference sequence). The CDR3 contains 15 residues. Trimming removed 5 bases at V and 5 bases at J, with 18 bases between.